Described below is a single T cell receptor (beta chain) sequence and its context. The method was immunoSEQ multiplex PCR; TCRdb's version includes in-frame clones alone and lacks a portion of them. Of roughly 440,000 clones in the sample, around 89% were seen once. The sample belongs to a study of blood T cell repertoires in COVID-19. Germline CDR1 is SGHAT and CDR2 is FQNNGV. V was clipped by 2 bases and J by 8 bases, with 18 bases between them. This CDR3 region has 15 residues. Sequencing was performed on peripheral blood. The source is a woman aged 45-65 years with COVID-19, enrolled during active disease. This chain uses TRBV11-2 with TRBJ1-2; a possible D gene is TRBD1 (6 bases). In DNA, the CDR3 is TGTGCCAGCAGCTTAATGGGGGCCTCGAGGTCGGGCTACACCTTC. It specifies CASSLMGASRSGYTF. The full variable domain, with the rest looked up from reference TRBV11-2 and TRBJ1-2, is EAGVAQSPRYKIIEKRQSVAFWCNPISGHATLYWYQQILGQGPKLLIQFQNNGVVDDSQLPKDRFSAERLKGVDSTLKIQPAKLEDSAVYLCASSLMGASRSGYTFGSGTRLTVV.